The rows below give T cell receptor beta chains drawn from one sample of a study of OX40 agonist ivuxolimab in advanced cancers. The method was immunoSEQ multiplex PCR; TCRdb's version includes in-frame clones alone and lacks a portion of them. This repertoire shows tens of thousands of clones, approximately 94% found once; its top ten account for about 12%. Sequencing was performed on CD4+ or CD8+ T cells sorted from blood, taken in a trial of the OX40 agonist ivuxolimab. Receptors were obtained from an adult with an advanced solid tumor such as melanoma, head and neck, liver or kidney cancer. The CDR3 runs from the conserved cysteine through the conserved F or W. The D gene is left open where the match is weak.

V	D	J	CDR3	DNA
TRBV6-5	NA	TRBJ1-2	CASSFGRPGLGYTF	TGTGCCAGCAGTTTTGGGCGGCCCGGGTTGGGCTACACCTTC
TRBV4-1	NA	TRBJ2-7	CASSHDSSGPYYEQYF	TGCGCCAGCAGCCACGACTCATCCGGGCCATACTACGAGCAGTACTTC
TRBV27	TRBD2	TRBJ2-1	CASSITSGGYNEQFF	TGTGCCAGCAGTATAACTAGCGGGGGTTACAATGAGCAGTTCTTC
TRBV5-5	NA	TRBJ2-7	CASSLAGPPLSSYEQYF	TGTGCCAGCAGCTTGGCGGGGCCACCCCTCAGTTCTTACGAGCAGTACTTC
TRBV20-1	NA	TRBJ1-1	CSAGPHTEAFF	TGCAGTGCAGGGCCGCACACTGAAGCTTTCTTT
TRBV25-1	NA	TRBJ2-1	CASRELDGGGPEQFF	TGTGCCAGCAGGGAATTGGACGGAGGAGGGCCTGAGCAGTTCTTC
TRBV19	NA	TRBJ2-2	CASSILPGQGYTGELFF	TGTGCCAGTAGTATACTCCCAGGGCAAGGGTACACCGGGGAGCTGTTTTTT
TRBV9	TRBD2	TRBJ2-5	CASSAGLAGVETQYF	TGTGCCAGCAGCGCGGGACTAGCGGGAGTTGAGACCCAGTACTTC
TRBV7-3	NA	TRBJ2-1	CASSLRPYNEQFF	TGTGCCAGCAGCTTACGACCCTACAATGAGCAGTTCTTC
TRBV7-3	NA	TRBJ1-5	CASSLTSPRCGGNQPQHF	TGTGCCAGCAGCTTAACTTCTCCTAGGTGTGGCGGCAATCAGCCCCAGCATTTT
TRBV2	TRBD2	TRBJ2-7	CASSDAGGLYEQYF	TGTGCCAGCAGTGATGCGGGAGGGCTCTACGAGCAGTACTTC